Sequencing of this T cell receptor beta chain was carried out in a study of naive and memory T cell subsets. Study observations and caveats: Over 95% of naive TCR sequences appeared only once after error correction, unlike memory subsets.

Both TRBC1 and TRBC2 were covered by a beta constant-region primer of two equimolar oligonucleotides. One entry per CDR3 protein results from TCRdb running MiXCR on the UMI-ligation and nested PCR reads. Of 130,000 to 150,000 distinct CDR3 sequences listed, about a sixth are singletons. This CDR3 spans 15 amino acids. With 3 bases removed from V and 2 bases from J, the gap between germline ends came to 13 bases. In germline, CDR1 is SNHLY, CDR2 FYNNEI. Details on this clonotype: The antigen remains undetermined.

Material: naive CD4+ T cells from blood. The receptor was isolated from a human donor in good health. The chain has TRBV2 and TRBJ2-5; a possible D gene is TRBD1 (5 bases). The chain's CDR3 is CASSEVGAPQETQYF. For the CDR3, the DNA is TGTGCCAGCAGTGAGGTAGGGGCCCCGCAAGAGACCCAGTACTTC.